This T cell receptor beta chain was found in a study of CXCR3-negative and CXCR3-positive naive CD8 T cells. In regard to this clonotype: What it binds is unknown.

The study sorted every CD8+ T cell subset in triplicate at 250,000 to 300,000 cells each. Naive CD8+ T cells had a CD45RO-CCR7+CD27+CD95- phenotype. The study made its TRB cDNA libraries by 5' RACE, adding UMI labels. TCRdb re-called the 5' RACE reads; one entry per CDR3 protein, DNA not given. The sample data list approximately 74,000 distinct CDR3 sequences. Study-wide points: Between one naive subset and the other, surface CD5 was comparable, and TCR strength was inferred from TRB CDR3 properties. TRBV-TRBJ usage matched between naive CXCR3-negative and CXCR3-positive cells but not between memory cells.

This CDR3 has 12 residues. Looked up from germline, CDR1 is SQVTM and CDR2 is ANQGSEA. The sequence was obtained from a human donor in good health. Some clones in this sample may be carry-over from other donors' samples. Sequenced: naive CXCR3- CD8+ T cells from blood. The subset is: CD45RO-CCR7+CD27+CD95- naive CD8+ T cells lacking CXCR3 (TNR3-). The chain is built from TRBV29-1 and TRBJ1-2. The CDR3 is CSVGSEYYGYTF.